These T cell receptor beta chains were read from a single sample in a study of response to subunit inactivated influenza vaccine. MiXCR, applied by TCRdb to the RT-PCR reads, yields one record per CDR3 protein. The data show fewer than 750,000 distinct CDR3 sequences, less than 15% seen once. The sequencing here drew on PBMCs from blood, taken roughly 12 days after vaccination. The receptors were gathered from a man aged 50 or older who received an inactivated influenza vaccine. CDR3s include the opening cysteine and the closing phenylalanine or tryptophan. The order of the fields is J gene, V gene, CDR3 length, CDR3 protein.

J: TRBJ2-3
V: TRBV2
length: 16
CDR3: CASSLRTSGGIDTQYF

J: TRBJ2-3
V: TRBV20-1
length: 16
CDR3: CSARGTSGRSPDTQYF

J: TRBJ1-2
V: TRBV20-1
length: 11
CDR3: CSAVVRKGYTF

J: TRBJ2-5
V: TRBV20-1
length: 13
CDR3: CSARGKYQETQYF

J: TRBJ2-3
V: TRBV2
length: 16
CDR3: CASSLAGTGSTDTQYF

J: TRBJ2-1
V: TRBV6-4
length: 15
CDR3: CASSDRSRGGNEQFF

J: TRBJ1-2
V: TRBV29-1
length: 12
CDR3: CSVEGRFLGYTF

J: TRBJ1-4
V: TRBV4-2
length: 14
CDR3: CASSQERVGEKLFF

J: TRBJ2-7
V: TRBV14
length: 17
CDR3: CASSQDSTGTGAYEQYF

J: TRBJ2-3
V: TRBV6-2/TRBV6-3
length: 13
CDR3: CASIGSLTDTQYF

J: TRBJ2-3
V: TRBV28
length: 15
CDR3: CASSGGGVGTDTQYF

J: TRBJ2-7
V: TRBV12-3/TRBV12-4
length: 11
CDR3: CASSSGPEQYF

J: TRBJ2-1
V: TRBV6-2/TRBV6-3
length: 14
CDR3: CASRGDRGYNEQFF

J: TRBJ1-6
V: TRBV6-1
length: 13
CDR3: CATRKSPNSPLHF

J: TRBJ2-1
V: TRBV18
length: 14
CDR3: CASSPGTRHGEQFF

J: TRBJ2-7
V: TRBV6-6
length: 16
CDR3: CASSSGTIAFSFEQYF

J: TRBJ2-7
V: TRBV10-3
length: 19
CDR3: CAISENNRGSSGAGYEQYF

J: TRBJ2-7
V: TRBV5-1
length: 15
CDR3: CASSPRTSGSYEQYF

J: TRBJ1-2
V: TRBV25-1
length: 13
CDR3: CASDMGGNYGYTF

J: TRBJ2-1
V: TRBV3-1
length: 18
CDR3: CASSQDRFGRGLGNEQFF

J: TRBJ2-3
V: TRBV4-2
length: 18
CDR3: CASSLQIRLAVRTDTQYF

J: TRBJ2-7
V: TRBV11-3
length: 14
CDR3: CASSRGRNSYEQYF

J: TRBJ2-5
V: TRBV12-3/TRBV12-4
length: 15
CDR3: CASSRGRRVAETQYF

J: TRBJ2-1
V: TRBV6-5
length: 11
CDR3: CASRGSSEQFF

J: TRBJ1-2
V: TRBV21-1
length: 12
CDR3: CASRGTGYGYTF

J: TRBJ2-1
V: TRBV9
length: 14
CDR3: CASSAGIAANEQFF

J: TRBJ2-1
V: TRBV2
length: 16
CDR3: CASSRLAGASYNEQFF

J: TRBJ1-1
V: TRBV20-1
length: 13
CDR3: CSARADGNTEAFF

J: TRBJ2-7
V: TRBV20-1
length: 14
CDR3: CSAEGQGTDYEQYF

J: TRBJ2-3
V: TRBV4-2
length: 15
CDR3: CASSRVAGEPDTQYF

J: TRBJ2-7
V: TRBV20-1
length: 13
CDR3: CSKGSGNSYEQYF

J: TRBJ2-3
V: TRBV15
length: 16
CDR3: CATSLFGGASTDTQYF

J: TRBJ2-5
V: TRBV5-1
length: 15
CDR3: CASSTSGQRQETQYF

J: TRBJ1-5
V: TRBV18
length: 15
CDR3: CASSPGQGIGQPQHF

J: TRBJ2-7
V: TRBV28
length: 12
CDR3: CASGRSRVGQYF

J: TRBJ1-6
V: TRBV20-1
length: 13
CDR3: CSARGQHNSPLHF

J: TRBJ2-7
V: TRBV20-1
length: 13
CDR3: CSAREPARAEQYF

J: TRBJ2-7
V: TRBV6-2/TRBV6-3
length: 14
CDR3: CASSQNNRGSEQYF

J: TRBJ2-3
V: TRBV5-1
length: 17
CDR3: CASSLVYSGGSTDTQYF

J: TRBJ1-4
V: TRBV30
length: 14
CDR3: CAWSRTGVNEKLFF

J: TRBJ1-2
V: TRBV7-2
length: 15
CDR3: CASSLEGQAGGGYTF

J: TRBJ2-3
V: TRBV12-3/TRBV12-4
length: 16
CDR3: CASSFLGGKGADTQYF

J: TRBJ2-3
V: TRBV6-5
length: 16
CDR3: CASSYSSSGGADTQYF

J: TRBJ2-2
V: TRBV4-2
length: 14
CDR3: CASSQDRGSGELFF

J: TRBJ1-6
V: TRBV7-2
length: 15
CDR3: CASSSPGNLNSPLRF

J: TRBJ2-5
V: TRBV15
length: 15
CDR3: CATSSLAGEGETQYF

J: TRBJ1-6
V: TRBV7-6
length: 16
CDR3: CASSSRQGSYNSPLHF

J: TRBJ2-7
V: TRBV27
length: 16
CDR3: CASSSRLTSGSTEQYF

J: TRBJ1-6
V: TRBV5-1
length: 15
CDR3: CASSRGAGDNSPLHF

J: TRBJ1-5
V: TRBV12-3/TRBV12-4
length: 13
CDR3: CASSLAANQPQHF

J: TRBJ1-3
V: TRBV30
length: 13
CDR3: CAWDRQAGNTIYF

J: TRBJ2-7
V: TRBV29-1
length: 13
CDR3: CSVGLDRTYEQYF

J: TRBJ2-1
V: TRBV29-1
length: 15
CDR3: CSVRQEAGAYNEQFF